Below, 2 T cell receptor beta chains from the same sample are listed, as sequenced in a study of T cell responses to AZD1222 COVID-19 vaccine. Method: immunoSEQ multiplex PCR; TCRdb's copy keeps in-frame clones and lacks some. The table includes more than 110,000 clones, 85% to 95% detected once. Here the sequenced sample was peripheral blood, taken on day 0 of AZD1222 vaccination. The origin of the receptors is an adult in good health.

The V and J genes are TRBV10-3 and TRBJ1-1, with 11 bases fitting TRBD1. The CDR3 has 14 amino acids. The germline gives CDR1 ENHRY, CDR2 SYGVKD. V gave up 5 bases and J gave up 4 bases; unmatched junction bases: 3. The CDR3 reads CAISIGTGGTEAFF. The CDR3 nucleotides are TGTGCCATCAGTATTGGGACAGGGGGCACTGAAGCTTTCTTT.

CDR3 amino acids: CASSEWREGNQPQHF. CDR3 nucleotides: TGTGCCAGCAGTGAATGGAGGGAGGGAAATCAGCCCCAGCATTTT. The chain employs TRBV6-1 and TRBJ1-5; D uncertain. The CDR3 is 15 amino acids. V was trimmed by 2 bases and J by 4 bases, leaving 12 bases between them. The germline gives CDR1 MNHNS, CDR2 SASEGT.